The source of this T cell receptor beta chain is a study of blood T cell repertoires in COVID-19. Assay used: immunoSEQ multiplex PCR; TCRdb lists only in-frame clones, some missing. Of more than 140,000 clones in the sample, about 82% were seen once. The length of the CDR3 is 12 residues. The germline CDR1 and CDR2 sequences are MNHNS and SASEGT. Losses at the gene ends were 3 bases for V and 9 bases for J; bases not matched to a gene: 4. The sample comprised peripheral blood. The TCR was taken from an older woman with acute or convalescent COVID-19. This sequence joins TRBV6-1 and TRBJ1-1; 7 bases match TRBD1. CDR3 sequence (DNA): TGTGCCAGCAGTGAGAGGGGGCAGCAAGCTTTCTTT. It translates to CASSERGQQAFF.